These 23 T cell receptor beta chains share one sample of origin, sequenced in a study of T cell repertoires in cytomegalovirus infection. TCRdb independently ran MiXCR on the reads; one entry per CDR3 protein. The sample lists 150,000 to 200,000 distinct CDR3 sequences, over 25% occurring once. Specimen: PBMCs. These receptors were taken from a human donor in good health (CMV status not recorded). Some clones in this sample may be carry-over from other donors' samples.

The chain joins TRBV20-1 to TRBJ2-1, with TRBD2 matching over 9 bases. This CDR3 region has 14 residues. The V segment lost 3 bases and the J segment 4 bases; nucleotides outside the gene matches: 4. In germline, CDR1 is DFQATT, CDR2 SNEGSKA (reference sequence). CDR3 region: CSASRGGAYNEQFF. CDR3 in DNA: TGCAGTGCTAGTCGCGGGGGGGCGTACAATGAGCAGTTCTTC.

This chain uses TRBV7-2 with TRBJ2-7; perhaps TRBD1 as D (6 bases). Germline loops: CDR1 SGHTA, CDR2 FQGNSA. The CDR3 covers 19 residues. The ends were cut back, 5 bases at V and 3 bases at J, with 29 bases in the middle. CDR3 protein: CASSPYRMAIGTSNYEQYF. The CDR3, as DNA: TGTGCCAGCAGCCCATATCGGATGGCTATTGGGACATCCAACTACGAGCAGTACTTC.

This clonotype was counted ten times or more. This chain links TRBV7-2 with TRBJ2-1; unclear D gene. The CDR3 totals 17 residues. The V end was cut by 1 base, the J end by 4 bases, with 17 bases between. Germline V gives CDR1 SGHTA, CDR2 FQGNSA. CDR3 DNA sequence: TGTGCCAGCAGCTTAGGTCCGCCAGGCGAAGGGTACAATGAGCAGTTCTTC. Encoded protein: CASSLGPPGEGYNEQFF.

The CDR3 coding sequence is TGTGCCAGCAGCGACGGAGGGGGGCGCGGAGACGGCTACACCTTC. Protein sequence: CASSDGGGRGDGYTF. V usage is TRBV7-8 and J usage is TRBJ1-2; a weak D match, TRBD1 (6 bases). The germline V gene encodes CDR1 SGHVS and CDR2 FQNEAQ. The CDR3 totals 15 residues. Trimming removed 5 bases at V and 8 bases at J, with 21 bases between.

This rearrangement joins TRBV6-6 to TRBJ1-1; D perhaps matches TRBD1 (6 bases). The V gene's germline CDR1 is MNHNY and CDR2 SVGAGI (reference sequence). The CDR3 extends over 14 amino acids. V gave up 5 bases and J gave up 1 base, with 11 bases separating them. CDR3: CASSRQATNTEAFF. The CDR3 bases are TGTGCCAGCAGTCGACAGGCTACGAACACTGAAGCTTTCTTT.

This clonotype has just a few counts. This chain joins TRBV7-6 and TRBJ2-2, with D perhaps matching TRBD1 (6 bases). The CDR3 loop spans 15 amino acids. The germline V and J ends were trimmed by 11 bases and 8 bases, with 24 bases remaining between them. Germline V gene data show CDR1 as SGHVS and CDR2 as FNYEAQ. The CDR3 is CASKRQQGKSGELFF. The CDR3 DNA sequence: TGTGCCTCAAAGCGGCAACAGGGCAAATCTGGGGAGCTGTTTTTT.

The chain carries TRBV12-3 or TRBV12-4 and TRBJ2-7; no clear D gene. Between the trimmed V and J ends, which lost 3 bases and 0 bases, there was a span of 6 bases. The length of the CDR3 is 13 residues. The DNA of the CDR3 is TGTGCCAGCAGTTTGTGGAGCTCCTACGAGCAGTACTTC. It specifies CASSLWSSYEQYF.

V and J are TRBV12-3 or TRBV12-4 and TRBJ2-7, with D possibly TRBD1 on 5 matching bases. V dropped 4 bases and J dropped 6 bases, with 13 bases sitting between them. CDR3 length: 13 residues. CDR3 loop: CASSSSGIREQYF. CDR3 DNA sequence: TGTGCCAGCAGTTCCTCAGGGATTCGCGAGCAGTACTTC.

This clonotype is categorized as large. This chain links TRBV7-2 with TRBJ2-1, with a tentative D call TRBD2 (5 bases). CDR3 size: 17 residues. V was clipped by 6 bases and J by 0 bases, with 18 bases between them. Germline CDR1 is SGHTA and CDR2 is FQGNSA. In nucleotides, the CDR3 is TGTGCCAGCAGTCCGAGAAAAGGACTGATCTCCTACAATGAGCAGTTCTTC. Translated, it gives CASSPRKGLISYNEQFF.

CDR3: CSASQGVNTEAFF. The CDR3 region has the DNA TGCAGTGCTAGTCAGGGAGTGAACACTGAAGCTTTCTTT. The rearrangement uses TRBV20-1 and TRBJ1-1, with D perhaps matching TRBD1 (5 bases). In germline, CDR1 is DFQATT, CDR2 SNEGSKA (reference sequence). CDR3 length equals 13 residues. V lost 3 bases to trimming and J lost 0 bases, with 8 bases between them.

This clonotype was picked up a small number of times. The chain has TRBV4-2 and TRBJ2-2; TRBD2 matches 10 bases. CDR1 and CDR2 from the germline V gene are LGHNA and YNFKEQ. J lost 4 bases, V lost 0 bases, and 2 bases had no gene match. The CDR3 runs 16 residues. CDR3 nucleotide sequence: TGTGCCAGCAGCCAAGAAGCGGGGGGGTCCACCGGGGAGCTGTTTTTT. Translated, it gives CASSQEAGGSTGELFF.

This clonotype was picked up a small number of times. The rearrangement links TRBV7-9 to TRBJ1-2; 8 bases fit TRBD1. The trim removed 5 bases at V and 4 bases at J, leaving 15 bases unmatched. The CDR3 consists of 17 residues. Germline loops: CDR1 SEHNR, CDR2 FQNEAQ (reference sequence). The CDR3 DNA sequence: TGTGCCAGCAGCAATGCCGGGACAGGTGCTCGGGGCTATGGCTACACCTTC. It is translated as CASSNAGTGARGYGYTF.

The J gene is TRBJ2-3, the V gene TRBV6-6; 8 bases are shared with TRBD1. The CDR3 consists of 15 residues. Germline CDR1 reads MNHNY; CDR2 reads SVGAGI (reference sequence). Trimming took 5 bases from V and 3 from J; bases not matched to a gene: 7. The CDR3 sequence: CASSPTGGRTDTQYF. The CDR3 DNA sequence: TGTGCCAGCAGTCCTACAGGGGGAAGAACAGATACGCAGTATTTT.

This clonotype was counted at least ten times. The chain is built from TRBV7-8 and TRBJ2-1; TRBD2 aligns across 11 bases. The V gene's germline CDR1 is SGHVS and CDR2 FQNEAQ. The V gene end was trimmed by 9 bases and the J gene end by 4 bases; junction bases not matched to a gene: 8. There are 15 residues in the CDR3. CDR3 bases: TGTGCCAGTTTACTAGCGGGGGAGGGTTACAATGAGCAGTTCTTC. This gives the protein CASLLAGEGYNEQFF.

The chain joins TRBV12-3 or TRBV12-4 to TRBJ2-3, with D perhaps matching TRBD2 (5 bases). Deletions cut 8 bases from V and 0 bases from J, with 21 bases between. The CDR3 covers 17 residues. Here the CDR3 DNA reads TGTGCCAGCCTCCCGGGTCGGGATTTTACTAGCACAGATACGCAGTATTTT. It is translated as CASLPGRDFTSTDTQYF.

This clonotype was counted between two and nine times. The CDR3 DNA sequence: TGTGCCAGCAGCCCCACTTTAGGGACTAATGAAAAACTGTTTTTT. This encodes CASSPTLGTNEKLFF. V and J are TRBV7-9 and TRBJ1-4; D gene unclear. CDR3 size: 15 residues. Trimming pared 5 bases from V and 2 bases from J, leaving 12 bases between. From germline, CDR1 is SEHNR and CDR2 FQNEAQ (reference sequence).

This chain links TRBV29-1 with TRBJ2-2; maybe TRBD2 (5 bases). V lost 1 base, J lost 5 bases, and 14 bases lay in between. Per germline, CDR1 SQVTM and CDR2 ANQGSEA. CDR3 length: 15 amino acids. The CDR3 spells CSVEVGGSGTGELFF. In DNA form, the CDR3 reads TGCAGCGTTGAAGTTGGTGGCAGCGGAACCGGGGAGCTGTTTTTT.

This clonotype came up a few times. This rearrangement joins TRBV10-3 to TRBJ1-1; D unclear. Germline V gene lookup returns CDR1 ENHRY and CDR2 SYGVKD. This CDR3 region has 14 residues. The V gene lost 0 bases and the J gene lost 0 bases, with 5 bases spanning the gap. CDR3 loop: CAISESTLNTEAFF. In nucleotides, the CDR3 is TGTGCCATCAGTGAGTCAACCTTGAACACTGAAGCTTTCTTT.

V and J are TRBV9 and TRBJ1-1; 8 bases map to TRBD1. Losses at the gene ends were 8 bases for V and 3 bases for J; bases not matched to a gene: 12. Per germline, CDR1 SGDLS and CDR2 YYNGEE. The CDR3 extends over 15 amino acids. This chain's CDR3 is CASGPSTGEDTEAFF. Here the CDR3 DNA reads TGTGCCAGTGGCCCGTCGACAGGGGAAGACACTGAAGCTTTCTTT. The whole variable domain, filled in from reference TRBV9 and TRBJ1-1, reads DSGVTQTPKHLITATGQRVTLRCSPRSGDLSVYWYQQSLDQGLQFLIQYYNGEERAKGNILERFSAQQFPDLHSELNLSSLELGDSALYFCASGPSTGEDTEAFFGQGTRLTVV.

The chain employs TRBV2 and TRBJ1-5; 7 bases are shared with TRBD1. The junction had 5 bases not matched to a gene; V was cut back by 2 bases and J by 16 bases. The CDR3 totals 11 residues. CDR1 and CDR2 from the germline V gene are SNHLY and FYNNEI. The CDR3 region has the DNA TGTGCCAGCAGTGAAAGGGGACAGCAACATTTT. Encoded protein: CASSERGQQHF.

This clonotype was detected a few times. The chain carries TRBV6-5 and TRBJ1-1; D not resolved. The CDR3 has 13 residues. CDR1 and CDR2 (germline): MNHEY, SVGAGI. Trimming removed 2 bases from V and 5 bases from J, with 9 bases in between. The CDR3 nucleotides read TGTGCCAGCAGTTACGCCCTGGGGACTGAAGCTTTCTTT. This encodes CASSYALGTEAFF.

This clonotype was picked up a small number of times. The chain has TRBV2 and TRBJ1-1; D is undetermined. CDR1 SNHLY and CDR2 FYNNEI come from the germline V gene. The CDR3 loop spans 12 amino acids. V lost 3 bases and J lost 5, with 7 bases in between. The DNA of the CDR3 is TGTGCCAGCAGTGAGTTAGGGACTGAAGCTTTCTTT. Protein product: CASSELGTEAFF.

This clonotype came up a few times. V usage is TRBV7-6 and J usage is TRBJ2-5; 11 bases line up with TRBD2. V was clipped by 3 bases and J by 5 bases; unmatched bases: 8. Germline V gene lookup returns CDR1 SGHVS and CDR2 FNYEAQ. The CDR3 is 16 amino acids. Here the CDR3 DNA reads TGTGCCAGCAGCTTGAGTAGCGGGGGGGACCGGGAGACCCAGTACTTC. Protein sequence: CASSLSSGGDRETQYF.